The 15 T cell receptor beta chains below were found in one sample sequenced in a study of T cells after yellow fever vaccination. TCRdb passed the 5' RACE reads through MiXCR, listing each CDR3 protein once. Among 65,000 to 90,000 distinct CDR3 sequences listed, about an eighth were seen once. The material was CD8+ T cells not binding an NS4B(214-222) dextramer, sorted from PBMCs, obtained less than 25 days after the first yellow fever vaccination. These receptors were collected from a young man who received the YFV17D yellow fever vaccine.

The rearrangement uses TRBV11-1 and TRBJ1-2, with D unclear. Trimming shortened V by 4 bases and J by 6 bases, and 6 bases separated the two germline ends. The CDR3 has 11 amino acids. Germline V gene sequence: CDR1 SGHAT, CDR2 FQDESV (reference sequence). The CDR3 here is CASSSPDGYTF. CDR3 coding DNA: TGTGCCAGCAGCTCTCCGGATGGCTACACCTTC.

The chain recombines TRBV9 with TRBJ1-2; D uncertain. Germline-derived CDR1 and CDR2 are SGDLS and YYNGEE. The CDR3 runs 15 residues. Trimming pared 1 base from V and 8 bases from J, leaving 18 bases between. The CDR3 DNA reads TGTGCCAGCAGCGTAAGAAGAGTCGGAACAACGGGCTACACCTTC. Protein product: CASSVRRVGTTGYTF.

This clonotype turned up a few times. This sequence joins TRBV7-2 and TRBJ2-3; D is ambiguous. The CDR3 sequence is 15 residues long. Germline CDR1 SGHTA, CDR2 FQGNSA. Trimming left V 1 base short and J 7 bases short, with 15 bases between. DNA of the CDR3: TGTGCCAGCAGCTTAGGTCTCCAGGATGCTCATACGCAGTATTTT. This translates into CASSLGLQDAHTQYF.

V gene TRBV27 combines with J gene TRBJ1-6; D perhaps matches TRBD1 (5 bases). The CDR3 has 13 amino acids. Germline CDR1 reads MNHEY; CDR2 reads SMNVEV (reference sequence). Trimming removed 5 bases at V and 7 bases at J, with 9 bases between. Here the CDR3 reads CASSARGNSPLHF. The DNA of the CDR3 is TGTGCCAGCAGTGCCCGGGGGAATTCACCCCTCCACTTT.

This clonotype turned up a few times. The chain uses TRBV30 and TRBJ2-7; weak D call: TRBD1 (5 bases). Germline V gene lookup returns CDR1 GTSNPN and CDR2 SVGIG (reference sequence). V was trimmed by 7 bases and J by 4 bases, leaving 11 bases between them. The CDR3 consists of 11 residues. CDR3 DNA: TGTGCCTTGGCGACAGTTTACGAGCAGTACTTC. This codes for CALATVYEQYF.

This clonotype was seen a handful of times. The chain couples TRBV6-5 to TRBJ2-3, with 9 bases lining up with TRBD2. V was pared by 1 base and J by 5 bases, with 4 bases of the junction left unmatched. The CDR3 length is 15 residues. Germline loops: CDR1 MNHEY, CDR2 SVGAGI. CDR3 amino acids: CASSYLAGGQDTQYF. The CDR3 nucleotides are TGTGCCAGCAGTTACTTGGCGGGGGGGCAAGATACGCAGTATTTT.

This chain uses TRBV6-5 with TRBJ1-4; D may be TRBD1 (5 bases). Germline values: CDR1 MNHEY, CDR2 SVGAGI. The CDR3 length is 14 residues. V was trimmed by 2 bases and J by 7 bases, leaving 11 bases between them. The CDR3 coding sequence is TGTGCCAGCAGTTACCGGACAACCATTGAAAAACTGTTTTTT. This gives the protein CASSYRTTIEKLFF.

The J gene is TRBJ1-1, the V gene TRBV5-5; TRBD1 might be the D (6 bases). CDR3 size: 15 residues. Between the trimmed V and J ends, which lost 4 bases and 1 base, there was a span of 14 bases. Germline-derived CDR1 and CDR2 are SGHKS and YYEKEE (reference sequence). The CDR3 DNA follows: TGTGCCAGCAGCGACCTACAGGGACCGAACACTGAAGCTTTCTTT. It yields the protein CASSDLQGPNTEAFF.

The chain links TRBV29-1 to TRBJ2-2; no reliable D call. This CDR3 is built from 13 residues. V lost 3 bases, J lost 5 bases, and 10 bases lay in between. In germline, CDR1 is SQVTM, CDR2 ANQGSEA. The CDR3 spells CSVEPSLTGELFF. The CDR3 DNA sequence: TGCAGCGTTGAGCCCTCCCTAACCGGGGAGCTGTTTTTT.

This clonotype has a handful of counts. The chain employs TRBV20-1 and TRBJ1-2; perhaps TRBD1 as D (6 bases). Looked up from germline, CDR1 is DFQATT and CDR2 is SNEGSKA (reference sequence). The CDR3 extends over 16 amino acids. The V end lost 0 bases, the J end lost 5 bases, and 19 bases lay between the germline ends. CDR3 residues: CSAREKGGGGYYGYTF. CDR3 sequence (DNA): TGCAGTGCTAGAGAAAAGGGGGGGGGAGGATATTATGGCTACACCTTC.

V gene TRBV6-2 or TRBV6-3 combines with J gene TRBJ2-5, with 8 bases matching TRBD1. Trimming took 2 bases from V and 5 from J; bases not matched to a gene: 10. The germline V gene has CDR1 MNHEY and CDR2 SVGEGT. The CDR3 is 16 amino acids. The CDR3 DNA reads TGTGCCAGCAGTTACCCGACGGGACAGGAAAAGGAGACCCAGTACTTC. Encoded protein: CASSYPTGQEKETQYF.

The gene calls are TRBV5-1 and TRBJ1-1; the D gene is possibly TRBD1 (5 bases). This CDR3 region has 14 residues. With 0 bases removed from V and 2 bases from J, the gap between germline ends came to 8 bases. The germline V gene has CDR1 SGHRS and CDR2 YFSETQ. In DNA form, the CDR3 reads TGCGCCAGCAGCTTGGAAGGGGAAAACACTGAAGCTTTCTTT. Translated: CASSLEGENTEAFF.

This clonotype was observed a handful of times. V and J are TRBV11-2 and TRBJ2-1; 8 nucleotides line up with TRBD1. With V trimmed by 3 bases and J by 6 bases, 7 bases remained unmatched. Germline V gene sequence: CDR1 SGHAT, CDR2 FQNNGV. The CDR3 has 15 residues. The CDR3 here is CASSLSRGQLNEQFF. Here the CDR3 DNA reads TGTGCCAGCAGCTTGAGCAGGGGGCAGCTCAATGAGCAGTTCTTC.

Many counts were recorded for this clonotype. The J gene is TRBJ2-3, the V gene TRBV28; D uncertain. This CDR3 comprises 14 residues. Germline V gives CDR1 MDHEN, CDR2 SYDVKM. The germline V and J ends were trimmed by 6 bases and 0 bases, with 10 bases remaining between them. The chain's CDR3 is CASSPESSTDTQYF. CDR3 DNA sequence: TGTGCCAGCAGCCCGGAGAGTAGCACAGATACGCAGTATTTT.

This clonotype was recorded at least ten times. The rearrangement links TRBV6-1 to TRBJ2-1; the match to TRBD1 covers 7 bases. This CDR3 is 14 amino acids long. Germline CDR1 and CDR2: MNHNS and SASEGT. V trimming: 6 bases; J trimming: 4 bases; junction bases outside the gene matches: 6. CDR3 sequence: CASRKGQRYNEQFF. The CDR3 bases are TGTGCCAGCAGAAAGGGACAGAGATACAATGAGCAGTTCTTC.